The 21 T cell receptor beta chains below were found in one sample sequenced in a study of blood T cell repertoires in COVID-19. Produced via immunoSEQ multiplex PCR; TCRdb's table is partial and in-frame only. The table includes 40,000 to 60,000 clones, approximately 93% detected once. Sequencing used peripheral blood. These receptors originate from a man aged 55 to 69 with COVID-19, enrolled during active disease.

The chain couples TRBV6-5 to TRBJ2-5; 7 nucleotides line up with TRBD1. The ends lost 6 bases at V and 0 bases at J; junction bases unmatched: 4. The CDR3 covers 14 residues. Germline loops: CDR1 MNHEY, CDR2 SVGAGI. CDR3 sequence reads: CASRSGQHQETQYF. In nucleotides, the CDR3 is TGTGCCAGCAGATCGGGACAGCACCAAGAGACCCAGTACTTC.

The rearrangement uses TRBV9 and TRBJ1-3; maybe TRBD1 (5 bases). CDR1 is SGDLS and CDR2 is YYNGEE in the germline V gene. This CDR3 has 15 amino acids. Trimming removed 4 bases at V and 3 bases at J, with 14 bases between. The CDR3 sequence: CASSLSGAVGNTIYF. For the CDR3, the DNA is TGTGCCAGCAGCCTAAGCGGGGCTGTTGGAAACACCATATATTTT.

The chain joins TRBV10-3 to TRBJ2-3; perhaps TRBD1 as D (5 bases). Germline CDR1 ENHRY, CDR2 SYGVKD. The germline V and J ends were trimmed by 11 bases and 2 bases, with 11 bases remaining between them. There are 12 residues in the CDR3. This chain's CDR3 is CASQGFTDTQYF. CDR3 DNA: TGTGCCTCGCAGGGCTTCACAGATACGCAGTATTTT.

V is TRBV12-3 or TRBV12-4 and J is TRBJ2-7; the match to TRBD2 covers 7 bases. This CDR3 has 13 amino acids. V was pared by 4 bases and J by 2 bases, with 2 bases of the junction left unmatched. CDR3 in DNA: TGTGCCAGCAGTTCGGGAGGCCCCTACGAGCAGTACTTC. Protein sequence: CASSSGGPYEQYF.

This chain uses TRBV16 with TRBJ1-1; D remains ambiguous. Germline assignment: CDR1 KGHSY and CDR2 FQNENV. This CDR3 is built from 15 residues. Trimming pared 4 bases from V and 0 bases from J, leaving 12 bases between. CDR3 loop: CASSLRAGLNTEAFF. The CDR3 DNA follows: TGTGCCAGCAGCCTGCGGGCGGGATTGAACACTGAAGCTTTCTTT.

This sequence joins TRBV18 and TRBJ1-2; the D gene is possibly TRBD1 (6 bases). The germline CDR1 and CDR2 sequences are KGHSH and LQKENI. The CDR3 has 13 residues. V was clipped by 3 bases and J by 4 bases, with 9 bases between them. DNA of the CDR3: TGTGCCAGCTCACCGGGACAAAGCTATGGCTACACCTTC. This sequence encodes CASSPGQSYGYTF.

The chain links TRBV11-2 to TRBJ2-5; D gene unclear. V lost 2 bases and J 1 base, leaving 5 bases between the germline ends. Germline CDR1 and CDR2: SGHAT and FQNNGV. This CDR3 region has 13 residues. The CDR3 bases are TGTGCCAGCAGCTTATCACTCCAAGAGACCCAGTACTTC. Translation: CASSLSLQETQYF.

This sequence joins TRBV5-1 and TRBJ2-5, with TRBD2 matching 14 bases. V shed 3 bases and J 5 bases; nucleotides not matched to a gene: 6. CDR1 is SGHRS, CDR2 YFSETQ, per germline. This CDR3 contains 16 residues. CDR3 loop: CASSSGLAGGRETQYF. CDR3 in DNA: TGCGCCAGCAGCTCTGGACTAGCGGGGGGTAGGGAGACCCAGTACTTC.

The CDR3 DNA follows: TGTGCCAGCAGTTCCCCCGGGACAATTAGCTCCTACGAGCAGTACTTC. Translating it yields CASSSPGTISSYEQYF. The chain recombines TRBV28 with TRBJ2-7; D possibly corresponds to TRBD1 (6 bases). The V end was cut by 4 bases, the J end by 0 bases, with 16 bases between. This CDR3 has 16 amino acids. CDR1 and CDR2 from the germline V gene are MDHEN and SYDVKM.

This chain connects TRBV28 to TRBJ1-5; D is uncertain. This CDR3 is 13 amino acids long. Trimming removed 8 bases from V and 7 bases from J, with 15 bases in between. The V gene's germline CDR1 is MDHEN and CDR2 SYDVKM. The CDR3 is CASGVLAGQPQHF. DNA of the CDR3: TGTGCCAGCGGAGTACTTGCGGGCCAGCCCCAGCATTTT.

V and J are TRBV4-1 and TRBJ1-2; TRBD1 agrees at 8 bases. Germline loops: CDR1 MGHRA, CDR2 YSYEKL. The CDR3 runs to 15 residues. V was clipped by 4 bases and J by 4 bases; unmatched bases: 8. CDR3 region: CASSLGQGLSYGYTF. DNA of the CDR3: TGCGCCAGCAGCCTTGGACAGGGTTTGAGCTATGGCTACACCTTC.

The CDR3: CASSSRTGGPYNEQFF. The DNA for the CDR3 is TGTGCCAGCAGCAGCCGGACAGGGGGCCCCTACAATGAGCAGTTCTTC. This chain links TRBV14 with TRBJ2-1; 11 bases are shared with TRBD1. The CDR3 spans 16 residues. Germline CDR1 SGHDN, CDR2 FVKESK. J lost 2 bases, V lost 5 bases, and 5 bases had no gene match.

This chain links TRBV19 with TRBJ1-5, with a weak D call TRBD1 (5 bases). CDR1 LNHDA and CDR2 SQIVND come from the germline V gene (reference sequence). The CDR3 totals 16 residues. Trimming took off 4 bases at V and 2 bases at J, with 15 bases between the two ends. DNA for the CDR3: TGTGCCAGTAGTAGGGGGGGACTCCGGGGCAATCAGCCCCAGCATTTT. Amino acids: CASSRGGLRGNQPQHF.

The V and J genes are TRBV6-6 and TRBJ2-1; the D gene is possibly TRBD1 (6 bases). Trimming cost V 0 bases and J 3 bases, with 9 bases left between them. Germline V gene sequence: CDR1 MNHNY, CDR2 SVGAGI (reference sequence). The CDR3 consists of 15 residues. CDR3 nucleotides: TGTGCCAGCAGTTACTCCCAGGGGATCTACAATGAGCAGTTCTTC. Translated, it gives CASSYSQGIYNEQFF.

The genes are TRBV4-3 and TRBJ1-2; 10 bases match TRBD1. The V gene's germline CDR1 is LGHNA and CDR2 YSLEER. Unmatched junction bases numbered 3, after V lost 4 bases and J lost 1 base. This CDR3 is built from 15 residues. The DNA for the CDR3 is TGCGCCAGCAGCCGCGGGACAGGGGTTAACTATGGCTACACCTTC. The encoded protein is CASSRGTGVNYGYTF.

The chain has TRBV25-1 and TRBJ2-2; D gene uncertain. Germline V CDR1 and CDR2: MGHDK, SYGVNS. The CDR3 sequence is 17 residues long. The V end was cut by 3 bases, the J end by 0 bases, with 14 bases between. In nucleotides, the CDR3 is TGTGCCAGCAGTGACTTAGTACAGAGTTCGAACACCGGGGAGCTGTTTTTT. This translates into CASSDLVQSSNTGELFF.

V is TRBV3-1 (or the pseudogene TRBV3-2) and J is TRBJ1-1; 8 bases are shared with TRBD1. CDR3 length equals 13 residues. Germline V gene sequence: CDR1 LGHDT, CDR2 YNNKEL (reference sequence). V dropped 8 bases and J dropped 7; count of bases not matched to a gene: 9. The CDR3 spells CASGSTGQGEAFF. CDR3 nucleotides: TGTGCCAGCGGAAGCACAGGACAGGGTGAAGCTTTCTTT.

V and J are TRBV19 and TRBJ1-1; 12 bases line up with TRBD1. V was pared by 4 bases and J by 2 bases, with 8 bases of the junction left unmatched. Germline loops: CDR1 LNHDA, CDR2 SQIVND (reference sequence). This CDR3 has 17 residues. The CDR3, as DNA: TGTGCCAGTAGTAGGGGACAGGGGGCGCCGACCAACACTGAAGCTTTCTTT. This encodes CASSRGQGAPTNTEAFF. Using reference TRBV19 and TRBJ1-1 for the parts outside the CDR3, the full variable domain is DGGITQSPKYLFRKEGQNVTLSCEQNLNHDAMYWYRQDPGQGLRLIYYSQIVNDFQKGDIAEGYSVSREKKESFPLTVTSAQKNPTAFYLCASSRGQGAPTNTEAFFGQGTRLTVV.

The V gene is TRBV5-1, the J gene TRBJ2-1; 7 positions match TRBD2. Trimming at V came to 4 bases and at J to 4 bases, leaving 23 bases not matched to a gene. This CDR3 comprises 20 residues. CDR1 and CDR2 (germline): SGHRS, YFSETQ. The DNA of the CDR3 is TGCGCCAGCAGCCGACTCCCGGGGGGAACTTCGCCCGCGGGTTACAATGAGCAGTTCTTC. Its translation: CASSRLPGGTSPAGYNEQFF.

This chain uses TRBV15 with TRBJ2-2, with 8 bases identical to TRBD2. Germline V gene lookup returns CDR1 LNHNV and CDR2 YYDKDF (reference sequence). This CDR3 comprises 18 residues. The V and J ends lost 5 bases and 6 bases, in that order; junction bases with no gene match: 17. CDR3 in amino acids: CATSGVQPGLVMAGELFF. Written as DNA, the CDR3 is TGTGCCACCAGCGGGGTTCAACCGGGACTAGTAATGGCCGGGGAGCTGTTTTTT.

The genes are TRBV29-1 and TRBJ2-3, with 9 bases that match TRBD2. The CDR3 sequence is 14 residues long. V was pared by 0 bases and J by 8 bases, with 6 bases of the junction left unmatched. Per the germline V gene, CDR1 is SQVTM and CDR2 is ANQGSEA. CDR3 region: CSVEEGTSLGTQYF. The CDR3 DNA reads as TGCAGCGTTGAAGAGGGGACTAGCTTGGGTACGCAGTATTTT.